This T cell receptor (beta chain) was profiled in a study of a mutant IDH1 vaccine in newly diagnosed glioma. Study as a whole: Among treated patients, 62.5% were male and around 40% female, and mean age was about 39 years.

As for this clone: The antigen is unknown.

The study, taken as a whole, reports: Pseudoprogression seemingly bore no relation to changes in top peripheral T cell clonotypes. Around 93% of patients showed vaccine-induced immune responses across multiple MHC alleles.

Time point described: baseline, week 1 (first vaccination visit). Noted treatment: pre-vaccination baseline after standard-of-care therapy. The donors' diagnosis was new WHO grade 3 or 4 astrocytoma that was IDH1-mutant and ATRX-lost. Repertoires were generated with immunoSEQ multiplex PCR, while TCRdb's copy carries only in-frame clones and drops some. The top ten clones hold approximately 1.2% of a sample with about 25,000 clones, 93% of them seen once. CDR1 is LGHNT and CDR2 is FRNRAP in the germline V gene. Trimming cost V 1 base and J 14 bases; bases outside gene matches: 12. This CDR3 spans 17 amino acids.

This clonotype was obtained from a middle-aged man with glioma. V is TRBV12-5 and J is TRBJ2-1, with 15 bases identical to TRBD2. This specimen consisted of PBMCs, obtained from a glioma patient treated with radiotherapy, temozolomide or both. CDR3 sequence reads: CASGLARRTSGRVKEFF. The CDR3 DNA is TGTGCTAGTGGTTTGGCCCGTAGGACTAGCGGGAGGGTAAAGGAGTTCTTC.